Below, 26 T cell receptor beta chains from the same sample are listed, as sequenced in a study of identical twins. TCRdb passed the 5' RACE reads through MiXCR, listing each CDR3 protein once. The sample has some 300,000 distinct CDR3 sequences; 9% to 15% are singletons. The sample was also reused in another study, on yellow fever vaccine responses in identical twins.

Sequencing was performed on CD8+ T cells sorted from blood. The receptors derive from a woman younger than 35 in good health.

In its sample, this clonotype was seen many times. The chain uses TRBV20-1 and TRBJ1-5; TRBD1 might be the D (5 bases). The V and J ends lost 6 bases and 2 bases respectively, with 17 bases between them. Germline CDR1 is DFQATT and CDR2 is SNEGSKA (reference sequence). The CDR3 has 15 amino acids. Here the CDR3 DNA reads TGCAGTGCGCACCCTGGAGGGGTGGGCAATCAGCCCCAGCATTTT. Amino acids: CSAHPGGVGNQPQHF.

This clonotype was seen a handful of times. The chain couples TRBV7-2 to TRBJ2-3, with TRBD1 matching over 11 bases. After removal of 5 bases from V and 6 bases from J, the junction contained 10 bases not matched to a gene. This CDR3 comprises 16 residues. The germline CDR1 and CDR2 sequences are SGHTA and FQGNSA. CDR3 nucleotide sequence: TGTGCCAGCAGCCCACAGCAGGGACAGGGGGTGGATACGCAGTATTTT. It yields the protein CASSPQQGQGVDTQYF.

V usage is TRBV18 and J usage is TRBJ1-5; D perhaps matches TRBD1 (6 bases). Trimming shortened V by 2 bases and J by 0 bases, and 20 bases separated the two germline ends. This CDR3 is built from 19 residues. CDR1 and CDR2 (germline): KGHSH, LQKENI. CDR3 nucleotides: TGTGCCAGCTCACCAGGGAGACAGGTGGAAGGCTATAGCAATCAGCCCCAGCATTTT. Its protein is CASSPGRQVEGYSNQPQHF.

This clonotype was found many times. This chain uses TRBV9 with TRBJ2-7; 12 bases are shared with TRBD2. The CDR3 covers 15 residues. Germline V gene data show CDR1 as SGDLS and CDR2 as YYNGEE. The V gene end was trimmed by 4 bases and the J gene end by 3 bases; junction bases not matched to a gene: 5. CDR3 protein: CASSPRLAGDYEQYF. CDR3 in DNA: TGTGCCAGCAGCCCCAGACTAGCGGGGGACTACGAGCAGTACTTC.

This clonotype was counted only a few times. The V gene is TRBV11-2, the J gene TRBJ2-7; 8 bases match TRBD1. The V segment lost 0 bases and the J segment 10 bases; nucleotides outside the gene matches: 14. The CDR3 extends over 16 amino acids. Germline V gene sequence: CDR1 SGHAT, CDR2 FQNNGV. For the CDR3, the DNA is TGTGCCAGCAGCTTAGATAAAAGGGACAGGTCCATCTATCAGTACGTC. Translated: CASSLDKRDRSIYQYV.

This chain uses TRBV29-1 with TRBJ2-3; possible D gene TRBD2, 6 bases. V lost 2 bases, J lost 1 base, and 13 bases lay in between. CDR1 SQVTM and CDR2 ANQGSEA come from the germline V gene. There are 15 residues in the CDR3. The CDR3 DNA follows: TGCAGCGTTGAATTAGCGGCCCTAGGCACAGATACGCAGTATTTT. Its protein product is CSVELAALGTDTQYF.

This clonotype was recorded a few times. CDR3 in DNA: TGTGCCAGCAGCCAAGAACCCGCCTTTGTTTGGAATGAGCAGTTCTTC. Translation gives CASSQEPAFVWNEQFF. The chain joins TRBV4-2 to TRBJ2-1; no clear D. Trimming shortened V by 0 bases and J by 7 bases, and 16 bases separated the two germline ends. This CDR3 is built from 16 residues. CDR1 LGHNA and CDR2 YNFKEQ come from the germline V gene.

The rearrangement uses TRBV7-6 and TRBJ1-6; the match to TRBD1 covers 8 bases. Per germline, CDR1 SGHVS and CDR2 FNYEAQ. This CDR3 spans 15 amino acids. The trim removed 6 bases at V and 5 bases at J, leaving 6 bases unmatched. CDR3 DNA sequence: TGTGCCAGCAGACCTGGGACAGGCGATAATTCACCCCTCCACTTT. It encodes CASRPGTGDNSPLHF.

The CDR3 is CASSDMTGFKHQPQHF. CDR3 coding DNA: TGTGCCAGCAGCGACATGACAGGCTTTAAACATCAGCCCCAGCATTTT. V is TRBV6-1 and J is TRBJ1-5; possibly TRBD1 for D (6 bases). The V gene's germline CDR1 is MNHNS and CDR2 SASEGT. V gave up 6 bases and J gave up 5 bases, with 20 bases separating them. The CDR3 has 16 amino acids.

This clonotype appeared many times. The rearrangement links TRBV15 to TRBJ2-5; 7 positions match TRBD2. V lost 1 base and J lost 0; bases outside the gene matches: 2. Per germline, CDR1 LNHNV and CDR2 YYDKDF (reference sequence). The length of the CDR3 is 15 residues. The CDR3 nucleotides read TGTGCCACCAGCAGAGGGGAGGGGAACCAAGAGACCCAGTACTTC. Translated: CATSRGEGNQETQYF.

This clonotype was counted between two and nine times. CDR3 sequence: CASSYGASYEQYF. The CDR3 nucleotides read TGTGCCAGCAGTTACGGGGCGTCCTACGAGCAGTACTTC. The chain uses TRBV6-5 and TRBJ2-7, with D maybe TRBD1 (5 bases). V was shortened by 2 bases and J by 1 base, with 6 bases between the two germline ends. Germline-derived CDR1 and CDR2 are MNHEY and SVGAGI. The CDR3 spans 13 residues.

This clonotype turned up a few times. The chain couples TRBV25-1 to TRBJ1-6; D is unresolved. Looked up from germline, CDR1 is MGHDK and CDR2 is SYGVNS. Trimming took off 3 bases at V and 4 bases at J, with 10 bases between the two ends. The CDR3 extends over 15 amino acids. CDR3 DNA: TGTGCCAGCAGTGAGGCCGGTACTTATAATTCACCCCTCCACTTT. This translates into CASSEAGTYNSPLHF.

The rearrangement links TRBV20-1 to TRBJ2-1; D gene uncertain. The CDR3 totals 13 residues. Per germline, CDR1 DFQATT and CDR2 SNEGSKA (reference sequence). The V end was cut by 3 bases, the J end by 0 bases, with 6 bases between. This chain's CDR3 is CSASVSSYNEQFF. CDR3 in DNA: TGCAGTGCTAGCGTGAGCTCCTACAATGAGCAGTTCTTC.

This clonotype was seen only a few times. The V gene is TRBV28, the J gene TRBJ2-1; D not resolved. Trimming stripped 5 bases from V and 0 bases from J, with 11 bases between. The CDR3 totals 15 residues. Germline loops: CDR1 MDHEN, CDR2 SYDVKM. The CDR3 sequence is CASSMSTSSYNEQFF. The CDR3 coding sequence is TGTGCCAGCAGTATGTCCACGAGCTCCTACAATGAGCAGTTCTTC.

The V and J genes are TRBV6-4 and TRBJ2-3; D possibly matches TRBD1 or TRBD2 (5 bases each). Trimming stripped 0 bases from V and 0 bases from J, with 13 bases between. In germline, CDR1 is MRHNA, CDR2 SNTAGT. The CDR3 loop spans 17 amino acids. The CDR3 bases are TGTGCCAGCAGTGACTCGAAGGGGCCGGGGAGCACAGATACGCAGTATTTT. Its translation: CASSDSKGPGSTDTQYF.

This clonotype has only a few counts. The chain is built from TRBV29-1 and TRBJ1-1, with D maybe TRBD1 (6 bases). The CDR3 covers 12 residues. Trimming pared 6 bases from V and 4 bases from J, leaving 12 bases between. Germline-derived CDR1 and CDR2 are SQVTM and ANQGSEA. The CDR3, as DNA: TGCAGCGTCAGACGAGGGGGCACTGAAGCTTTCTTT. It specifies CSVRRGGTEAFF.

The CDR3, as DNA: TGTGCCAGCAGTTTCCGGACTAGCGGGAGTGTTAATGAGCAGTTCTTC. This translates into CASSFRTSGSVNEQFF. The chain uses TRBV2 and TRBJ2-1; 13 nucleotides match TRBD2. Trimming cost V 5 bases and J 7 bases; bases outside gene matches: 8. Germline lookup yields CDR1 SNHLY and CDR2 FYNNEI. There are 16 residues in the CDR3.

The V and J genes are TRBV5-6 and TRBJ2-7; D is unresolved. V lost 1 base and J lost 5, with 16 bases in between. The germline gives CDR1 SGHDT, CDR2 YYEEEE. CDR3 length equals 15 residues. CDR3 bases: TGTGCCAGCAGCTTGCGAGTCCCCCCATGGCACGAGCAGTACTTC. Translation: CASSLRVPPWHEQYF.

The CDR3 sequence: CASSSEPGTGFWFF. The CDR3 region has the DNA TGTGCCAGCAGCTCCGAGCCCGGGACAGGGTTTTGGTTCTTC. V usage is TRBV9 and J usage is TRBJ2-1; 9 bases match TRBD1. The V gene end was trimmed by 4 bases and the J gene end by 15 bases; junction bases not matched to a gene: 14. The germline V gene has CDR1 SGDLS and CDR2 YYNGEE. This CDR3 has 14 amino acids.

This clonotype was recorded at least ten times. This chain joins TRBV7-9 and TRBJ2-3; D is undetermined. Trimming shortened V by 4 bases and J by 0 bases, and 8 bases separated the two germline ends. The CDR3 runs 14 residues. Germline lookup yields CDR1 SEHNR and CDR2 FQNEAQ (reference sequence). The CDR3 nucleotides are TGTGCCAGCAGCTCAGAGCATAGCACAGATACGCAGTATTTT. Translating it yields CASSSEHSTDTQYF.

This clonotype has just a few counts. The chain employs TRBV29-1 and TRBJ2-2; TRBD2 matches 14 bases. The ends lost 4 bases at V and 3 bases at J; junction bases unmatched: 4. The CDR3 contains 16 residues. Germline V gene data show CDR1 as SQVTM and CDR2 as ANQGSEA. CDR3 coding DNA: TGCAGCGTTGCGGGACTAGCGGGAGTGGACACCGGGGAGCTGTTTTTT. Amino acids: CSVAGLAGVDTGELFF.

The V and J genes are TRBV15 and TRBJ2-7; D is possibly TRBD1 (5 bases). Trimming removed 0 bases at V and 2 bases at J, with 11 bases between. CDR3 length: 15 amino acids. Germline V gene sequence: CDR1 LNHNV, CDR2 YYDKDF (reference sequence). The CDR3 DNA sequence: TGTGCCACCAGCAGAGATTTGGGGCTAACCTACGAGCAGTACTTC. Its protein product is CATSRDLGLTYEQYF.

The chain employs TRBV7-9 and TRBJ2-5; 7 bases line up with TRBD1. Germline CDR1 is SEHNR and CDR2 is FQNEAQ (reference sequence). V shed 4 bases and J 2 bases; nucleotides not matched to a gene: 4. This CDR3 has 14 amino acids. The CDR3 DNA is TGTGCCAGCAGCTCTACAGGGGAACAAGAGACCCAGTACTTC. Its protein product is CASSSTGEQETQYF.

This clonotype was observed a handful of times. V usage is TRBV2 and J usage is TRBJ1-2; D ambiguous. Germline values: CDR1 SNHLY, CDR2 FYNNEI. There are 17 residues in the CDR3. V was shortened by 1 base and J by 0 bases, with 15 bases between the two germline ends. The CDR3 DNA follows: TGTGCCAGCAGTGAAGGCCGGGCGGCCTCCACTAACTATGGCTACACCTTC. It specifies CASSEGRAASTNYGYTF.

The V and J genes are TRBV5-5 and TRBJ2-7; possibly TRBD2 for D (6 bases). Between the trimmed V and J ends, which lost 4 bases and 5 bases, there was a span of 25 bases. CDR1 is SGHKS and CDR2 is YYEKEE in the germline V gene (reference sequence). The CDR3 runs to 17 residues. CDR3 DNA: TGTGCCAGCAGCCCGGACGAGGGGAGGTTTGTGCTCGACGAGCAGTACTTC. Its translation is CASSPDEGRFVLDEQYF.

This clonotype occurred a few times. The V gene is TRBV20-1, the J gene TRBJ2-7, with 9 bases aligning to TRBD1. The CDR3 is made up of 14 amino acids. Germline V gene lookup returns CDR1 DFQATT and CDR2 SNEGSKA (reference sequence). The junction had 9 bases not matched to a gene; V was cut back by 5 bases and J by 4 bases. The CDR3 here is CSAHDRGSPYEQYV. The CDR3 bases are TGCAGTGCTCATGACAGGGGGTCCCCGTACGAGCAGTACGTC.